Below, 3 T cell receptor beta chains from the same sample are listed, as sequenced in a study of lymphopenia after photon versus proton radiotherapy. Produced via immunoSEQ multiplex PCR; TCRdb's table is partial and in-frame only. The profile shows approximately 150,000 clones, 75% to 90% of them singletons. Sequenced here: peripheral blood, sampled from a patient treated with photon-based radiotherapy. The source is a man aged 50 or older with gastric cancer.

The CDR3 DNA sequence: TGTGCCAGCAGCCCCGGGGGGCGCTTCTACGAGCAGTACTTC. Translating gives CASSPGGRFYEQYF. The V and J genes are TRBV7-6 and TRBJ2-7, with a tentative D call TRBD2 (7 bases). The V gene's germline CDR1 is SGHVS and CDR2 FNYEAQ. V lost 5 bases and J 3 bases, leaving 14 bases between the germline ends. The CDR3 loop spans 14 amino acids.

V usage is TRBV5-8 and J usage is TRBJ1-5; D unclear. Per the germline V gene, CDR1 is SGHTS and CDR2 is YDEGEE. The V and J ends lost 0 bases and 6 bases respectively, with 1 base between them. This CDR3 region has 11 residues. CDR3 amino acids: CASSLVQPQHF. CDR3 sequence (DNA): TGTGCCAGCAGCTTGGTTCAGCCCCAGCATTTT.

The chain couples TRBV27 to TRBJ1-4, with 8 bases matching TRBD1. Losses at the gene ends were 3 bases for V and 4 bases for J; bases not matched to a gene: 7. Germline V lookup: CDR1 MNHEY, CDR2 SMNVEV (reference sequence). CDR3 length equals 16 residues. DNA of the CDR3: TGTGCCAGCAGTTTGGGCCAGGGGGCCGTTAATGAAAAACTGTTTTTT. Encoded protein: CASSLGQGAVNEKLFF. Complete variable domain (other parts from reference TRBV27 and TRBJ1-4): EAQVTQNPRYLITVTGKKLTVTCSQNMNHEYMSWYRQDPGLGLRQIYYSMNVEVTDKGDVPEGYKVSRKEKRNFPLILESPSPNQTSLYFCASSLGQGAVNEKLFFGSGTQLSVL.